Listed here is a single T cell receptor beta chain. Only in-frame clones appear in the TCRdb table, and some are missing; sequencing was by immunoSEQ multiplex PCR. The repertoire holds 390,000 or so clones, with around 89% as singletons. Either two negative PCRs, clearance, or symptom resolution qualified Cohort 3 donors as recovered. The source of the sample is a study of blood T cell repertoires in COVID-19. This CDR3 is 13 amino acids long. V lost 0 bases to trimming and J lost 1 base, with 3 bases between them. Germline values: CDR1 MGHDK, CDR2 SYGVNS. The TCR sequence derives from a man aged 18-30 years who had recovered from COVID-19. The chain carries TRBV25-1 and TRBJ1-2, with D unclear. Material for sequencing was PBMCs or T cells enriched from blood (not recorded which). The CDR3 reads CASSEYSNYGYTF. The CDR3 DNA reads TGTGCCAGCAGTGAATACAGTAACTATGGCTACACCTTC.